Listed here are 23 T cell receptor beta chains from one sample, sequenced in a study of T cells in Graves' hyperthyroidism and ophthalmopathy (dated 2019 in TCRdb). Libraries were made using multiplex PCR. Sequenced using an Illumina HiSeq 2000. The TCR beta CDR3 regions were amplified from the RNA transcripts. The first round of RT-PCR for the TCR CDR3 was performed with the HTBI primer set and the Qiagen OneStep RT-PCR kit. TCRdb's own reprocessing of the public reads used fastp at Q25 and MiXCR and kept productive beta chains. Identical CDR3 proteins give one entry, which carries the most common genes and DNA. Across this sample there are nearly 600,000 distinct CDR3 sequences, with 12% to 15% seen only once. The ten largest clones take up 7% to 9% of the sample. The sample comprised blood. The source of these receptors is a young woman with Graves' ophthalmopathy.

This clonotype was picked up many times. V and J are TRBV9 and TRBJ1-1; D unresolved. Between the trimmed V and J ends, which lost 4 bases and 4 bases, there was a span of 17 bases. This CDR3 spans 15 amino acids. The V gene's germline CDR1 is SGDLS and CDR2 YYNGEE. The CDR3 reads CASSPSGGQLTEAFF. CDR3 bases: TGTGCCAGCAGCCCCAGCGGAGGGCAGCTCACTGAAGCTTTCTTT.

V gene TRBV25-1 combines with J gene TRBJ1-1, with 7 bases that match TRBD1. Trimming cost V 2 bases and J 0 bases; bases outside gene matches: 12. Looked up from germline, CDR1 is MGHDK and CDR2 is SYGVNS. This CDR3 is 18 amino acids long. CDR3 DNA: TGTGCCAGCAGTGAACCCCCCCTAGCGACAGGGATGAACACTGAAGCTTTCTTT. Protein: CASSEPPLATGMNTEAFF.

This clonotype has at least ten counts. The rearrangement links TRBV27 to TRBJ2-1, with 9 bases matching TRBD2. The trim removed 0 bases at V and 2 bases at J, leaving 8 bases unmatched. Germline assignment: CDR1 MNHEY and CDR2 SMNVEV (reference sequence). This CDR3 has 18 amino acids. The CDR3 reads CASSLSVALAGTYNEQFF. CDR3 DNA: TGTGCCAGCAGTTTATCGGTTGCCCTAGCGGGGACCTACAATGAGCAGTTCTTC.

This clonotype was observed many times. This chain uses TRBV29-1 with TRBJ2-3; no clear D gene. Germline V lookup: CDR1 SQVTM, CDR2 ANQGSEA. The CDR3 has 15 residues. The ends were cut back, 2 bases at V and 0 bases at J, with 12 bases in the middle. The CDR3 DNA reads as TGCAGCGTTGAACTCCGGGTTTCTAGCACAGATACGCAGTATTTT. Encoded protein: CSVELRVSSTDTQYF.

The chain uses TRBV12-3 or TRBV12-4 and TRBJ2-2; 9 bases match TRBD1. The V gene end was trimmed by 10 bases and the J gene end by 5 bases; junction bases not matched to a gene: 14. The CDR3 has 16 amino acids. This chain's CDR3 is CATESAGTGRTGELFF. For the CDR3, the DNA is TGTGCCACTGAGAGTGCCGGGACAGGGAGAACCGGGGAGCTGTTTTTT.

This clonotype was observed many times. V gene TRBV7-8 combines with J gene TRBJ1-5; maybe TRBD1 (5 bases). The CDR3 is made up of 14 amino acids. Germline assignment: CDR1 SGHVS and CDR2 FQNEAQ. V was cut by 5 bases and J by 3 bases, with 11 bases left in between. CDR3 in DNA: TGTGCCAGCAGCGGCCGGGACCCCAATCAGCCCCAGCATTTT. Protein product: CASSGRDPNQPQHF.

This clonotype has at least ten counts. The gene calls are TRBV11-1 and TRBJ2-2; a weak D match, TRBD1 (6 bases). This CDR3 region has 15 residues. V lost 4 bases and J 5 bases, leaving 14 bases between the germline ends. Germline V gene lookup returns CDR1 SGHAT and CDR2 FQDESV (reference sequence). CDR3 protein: CASSSSTGHTGELFF. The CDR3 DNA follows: TGTGCCAGCAGCTCCTCGACAGGACATACCGGGGAGCTGTTTTTT. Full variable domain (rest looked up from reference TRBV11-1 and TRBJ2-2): EAEVAQSPRYKITEKSQAVAFWCDPISGHATLYWYRQILGQGPELLVQFQDESVVDDSQLPKDRFSAERLKGVDSTLKIQPAELGDSAMYLCASSSSTGHTGELFFGEGSRLTVL.

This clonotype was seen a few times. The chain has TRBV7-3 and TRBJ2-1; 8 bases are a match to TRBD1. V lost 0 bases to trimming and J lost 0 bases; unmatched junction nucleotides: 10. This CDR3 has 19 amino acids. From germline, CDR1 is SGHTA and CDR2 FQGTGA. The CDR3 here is CASSLTVGDGTGSYNEQFF. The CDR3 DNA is TGTGCCAGCAGCTTAACCGTAGGGGACGGGACAGGCTCCTACAATGAGCAGTTCTTC.

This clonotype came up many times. For the CDR3, the DNA is TGTGCCAGCAGCACTCCGGGACAGGCGAACGAGCAGTACTTC. It specifies CASSTPGQANEQYF. This sequence joins TRBV7-9 and TRBJ2-7, with 8 bases identical to TRBD1. V shed 5 bases, J shed 5 bases, and the junction held 8 bases outside the gene matches. From germline, CDR1 is SEHNR and CDR2 FQNEAQ (reference sequence). The CDR3 has 14 residues.

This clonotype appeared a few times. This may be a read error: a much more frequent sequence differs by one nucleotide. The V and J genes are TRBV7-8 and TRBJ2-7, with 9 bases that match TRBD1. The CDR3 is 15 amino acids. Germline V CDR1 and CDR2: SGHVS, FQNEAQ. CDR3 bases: TGTGCCGGCAGCCCACCCGGGACAGGGCTAGGCGAGCAGTACTTC. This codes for CAGSPPGTGLGEQYF.

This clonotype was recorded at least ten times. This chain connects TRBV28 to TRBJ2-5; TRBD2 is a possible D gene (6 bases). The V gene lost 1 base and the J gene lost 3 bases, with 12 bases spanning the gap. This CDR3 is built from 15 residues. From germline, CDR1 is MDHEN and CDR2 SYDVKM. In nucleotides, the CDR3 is TGTGCCAGCAGTTTATTAGGCGGGGCTGAAGAGACCCAGTACTTC. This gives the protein CASSLLGGAEETQYF. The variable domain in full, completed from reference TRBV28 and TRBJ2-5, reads DVKVTQSSRYLVKRTGEKVFLECVQDMDHENMFWYRQDPGLGLRLIYFSYDVKMKEKGDIPEGYSVSREKKERFSLILESASTNQTSMYLCASSLLGGAEETQYFGPGTRLLVL.

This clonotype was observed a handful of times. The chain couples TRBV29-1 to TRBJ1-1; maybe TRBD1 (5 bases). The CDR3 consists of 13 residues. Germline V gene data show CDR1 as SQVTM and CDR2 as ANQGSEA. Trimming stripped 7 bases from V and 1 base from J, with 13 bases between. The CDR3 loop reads CSGRRGGNTEAFF. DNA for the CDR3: TGCAGCGGGCGCCGGGGGGGGAACACTGAAGCTTTCTTT.

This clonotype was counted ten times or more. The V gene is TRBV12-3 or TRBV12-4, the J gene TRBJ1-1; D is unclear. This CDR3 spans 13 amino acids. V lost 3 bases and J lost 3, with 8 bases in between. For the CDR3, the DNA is TGTGCCAGCAGTTTCTGGAAGGACACTGAAGCTTTCTTT. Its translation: CASSFWKDTEAFF.

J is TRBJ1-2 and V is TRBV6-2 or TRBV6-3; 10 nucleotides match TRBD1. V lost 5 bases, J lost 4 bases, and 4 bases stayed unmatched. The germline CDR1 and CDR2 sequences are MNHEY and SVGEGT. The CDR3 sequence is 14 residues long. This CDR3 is CASSQRTGGYGYTF. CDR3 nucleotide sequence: TGTGCCAGCAGTCAAAGGACAGGGGGCTATGGCTACACCTTC.

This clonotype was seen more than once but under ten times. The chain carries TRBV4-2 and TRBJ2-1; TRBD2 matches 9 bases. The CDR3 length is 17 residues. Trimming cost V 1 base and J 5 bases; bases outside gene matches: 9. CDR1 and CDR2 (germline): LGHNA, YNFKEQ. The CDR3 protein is CASSQVTSGPSHNEQFF. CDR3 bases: TGTGCCAGCAGCCAAGTGACTAGCGGTCCTAGTCACAATGAGCAGTTCTTC.

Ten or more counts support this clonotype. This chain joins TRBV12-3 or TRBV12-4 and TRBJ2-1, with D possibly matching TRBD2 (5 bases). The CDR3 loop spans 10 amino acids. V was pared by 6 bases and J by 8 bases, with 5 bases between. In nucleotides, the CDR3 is TGTGCCAGCAGGAGGGATGAGCAGTTCTTC. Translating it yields CASRRDEQFF.

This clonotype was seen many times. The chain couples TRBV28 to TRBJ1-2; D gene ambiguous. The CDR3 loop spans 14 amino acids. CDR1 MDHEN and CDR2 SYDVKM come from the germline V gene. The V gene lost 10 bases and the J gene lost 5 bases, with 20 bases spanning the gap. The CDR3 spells CATSNSPQVYGYTF. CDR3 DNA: TGTGCCACCAGCAACAGTCCCCAAGTTTATGGCTACACCTTC.

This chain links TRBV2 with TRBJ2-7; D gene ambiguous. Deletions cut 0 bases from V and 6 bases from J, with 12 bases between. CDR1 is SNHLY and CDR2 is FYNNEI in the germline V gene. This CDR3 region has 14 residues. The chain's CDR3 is CASSEALRSREQYF. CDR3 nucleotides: TGTGCCAGCAGTGAAGCGCTTAGGAGCCGCGAGCAGTACTTC. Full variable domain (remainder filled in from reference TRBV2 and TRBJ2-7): EPEVTQTPSHQVTQMGQEVILRCVPISNHLYFYWYRQILGQKVEFLVSFYNNEISEKSEIFDDQFSVERPDGSNFTLKIRSTKLEDSAMYFCASSEALRSREQYFGPGTRLTVT.

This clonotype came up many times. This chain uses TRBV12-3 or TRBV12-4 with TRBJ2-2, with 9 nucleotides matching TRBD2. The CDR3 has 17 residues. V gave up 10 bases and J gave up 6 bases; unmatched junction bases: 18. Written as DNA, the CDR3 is TGTGCCACCCCTAAGGCTAGCGGGGAGGGGGAGGCCGGGGAGCTGTTTTTT. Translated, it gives CATPKASGEGEAGELFF.

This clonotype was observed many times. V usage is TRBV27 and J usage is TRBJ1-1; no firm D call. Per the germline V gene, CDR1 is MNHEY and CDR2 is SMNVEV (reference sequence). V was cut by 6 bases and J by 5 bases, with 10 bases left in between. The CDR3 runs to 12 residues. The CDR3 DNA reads TGTGCCAGCAGCAATGGGAGGACTGAAGCTTTCTTT. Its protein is CASSNGRTEAFF.

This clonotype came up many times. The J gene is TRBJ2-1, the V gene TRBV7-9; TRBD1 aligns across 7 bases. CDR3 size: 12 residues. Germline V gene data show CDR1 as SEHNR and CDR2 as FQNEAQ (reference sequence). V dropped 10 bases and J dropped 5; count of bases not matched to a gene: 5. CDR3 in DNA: TGTGCCACTTCGGGACAGCACAATGAGCAGTTCTTC. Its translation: CATSGQHNEQFF.

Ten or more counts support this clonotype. CDR3: CASSPSSTGEFF. CDR3 DNA: TGTGCCAGCAGCCCATCCTCAACAGGAGAGTTCTTC. The chain combines TRBV7-8 with TRBJ2-1; D possibly corresponds to TRBD1 (5 bases). The CDR3 runs to 12 residues. Germline CDR1 is SGHVS and CDR2 is FQNEAQ. V was cut by 5 bases and J by 14 bases, with 16 bases left in between. Combining the CDR3 with reference TRBV7-8 and TRBJ2-1 gives the whole variable domain GAGVSQSPRYKVAKRGQDVALRCDPISGHVSLFWYQQALGQGPEFLTYFQNEAQLDKSGLPSDRFFAERPEGSVSTLKIQRTQQEDSAVYLCASSPSSTGEFFGPGTRLTVL.

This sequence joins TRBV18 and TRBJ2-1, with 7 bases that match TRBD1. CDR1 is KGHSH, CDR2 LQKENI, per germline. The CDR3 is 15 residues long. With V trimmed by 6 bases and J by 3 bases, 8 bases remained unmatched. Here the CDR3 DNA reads TGTGCCAGCTCTCGTCCGGGACAGTACTACAATGAGCAGTTCTTC. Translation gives CASSRPGQYYNEQFF.